This TCR beta chain appears in the sequencing data of a study of T cell responses to AZD1222 COVID-19 vaccine (TCRdb year 2021). Background on the whole study: Because spike-specific TCR depth and breadth did not differ between the two schedules, AZD1222 recipients who got a second dose at roughly 4 weeks were pooled with those who got a second dose at roughly 12 weeks. Trial participants were enrolled by age into 18-55, 56-69 and 70-plus year subgroups, with about 150, 28 and 57 TCR-sequenced participants respectively. A total of 230 to 250 trial participants underwent TCR sequencing, of whom about 210 received two doses of AZD1222 and about 25 received two doses of the MenACWY control vaccine. Here is what the overall study found, with its caveats: Vaccine-associated CD4 TCRs spanned the whole spike protein, with dominant responses in regions 160-218 and 743-854. Because no day 14 peak-response samples were available, the repertoires could be characterized only after the peak T cell response. Participants were mostly white British and included more females than males, and it was suggested by the authors that clonal diversity may have been underestimated. Reportedly, almost half of the unique spike-specific TCRs recognized epitopes lying outside the regions that are mutated in the B.1.351 and B.1.1.7 variants. In the small 56-69-year group, the increase in depth fell short of significance, most likely because of low power. After two AZD1222 doses, spike-specific TCR breadth and depth were significantly higher than at day 0 and than in MenACWY recipients. Conclusions about previously exposed vaccinees are limited because only five to seven AZD1222 recipients were SARS-CoV-2 seropositive at baseline.

The time point label here, explained by the study, means: baseline before first vaccination. Vaccinee samples came from UK trials COV001 and COV002, including a single-blind randomized controlled phase 2/3 trial of AZD1222 (ChAdOx1 nCoV-19) in healthy adults. Trial participant PBMC samples were collected at day 0 and day 28 after the second dose for TCRbeta chain sequencing. The CDR3 regions of human TCRbeta chains were analyzed by immunosequencing. In the paper's pipeline: Repertoire TCRs were matched against a reference library of SARS-CoV-2-specific TCRs generated with the MIRA antigen-specificity platform. Breadth was defined as the fraction of unique TCRs that were SARS-CoV-2-associated, and depth was defined as the fraction of total T cells that were SARS-CoV-2-associated. Using the MIRA data, each spike-specific TCR was assigned both to the spike region to which the TCR was reactive and to a CD4 or CD8 class. Log10-transformed breadth and depth values were compared by one-way ANOVA with Sidak's multiple comparisons tests. Not all clones reach the TCRdb copy of this immuneACCESS table, which keeps in-frame sequences only. Checked studies attribute under half of the gap to unresolved V genes and leave the rest unexplained. The D gene and trimming were derived from the DNA, and the V and J assignments and clone size from that table. The sample table lists 70,000 to 90,000 clones, more than 70% of them with a count of one. The ten top clones hold roughly 2.3% of the sample.

From the cysteine up to the phenylalanine, the CDR3 has a length of 15 residues. The entry retains the CDR3 DNA only, 45 bases that are in frame from base 1. In the germline V gene, CDR1 corresponds to MNHEY and CDR2 to SVGAGI. Between the V and J ends, shortened by 5 bases and 1 base respectively, the junction contains 12 bases. As concerns this clone: The antigen it binds to is not known. Per-nucleotide qualities are absent, and no much larger clonotype sits a single base away.

The receptor was derived from an adult in good health. The chain is made from TRBV6-5 and TRBJ1-5; no D gene is confidently identified. Material: peripheral blood, obtained on day 0 of AZD1222 vaccination. The nucleotide sequence is TGTGCCAGCAGTCGCGGCCCGGAGAGCAATCAGCCCCAGCATTTT. It translates to CASSRGPESNQPQHF.